The 14 T cell receptor beta chains reported below all come from one sample, sequenced in a study of shared clonotypes between healthy human individuals. As defined, naive CD8 cells were CD45RO-negative and positively selected for CCR7, with terminally differentiated effector memory CD45RA+ cells excluded. TCRdb's copy holds only in-frame clones and misses some; the assay was immunoSEQ multiplex PCR. Of roughly 2 million clones in the sample, about 95% are singletons; the top ten hold 1.1%. Sequencing used naive CD8+ T cells sorted from blood. The receptors derive from a man aged 18 to 35 in good health.

This clone has a single count. The chain joins TRBV4-1 to TRBJ2-1; TRBD2 matches 9 bases. Trimming took 0 bases from V and 9 from J; bases not matched to a gene: 9. The length of the CDR3 is 16 residues. Germline CDR1 is MGHRA and CDR2 is YSYEKL. The CDR3 sequence: CASSQEQGGGATEQFF. CDR3 DNA sequence: TGCGCCAGCAGCCAAGAACAAGGCGGGGGGGCAACTGAGCAGTTCTTC.

The V gene is TRBV5-1, the J gene TRBJ2-1; 8 bases align to TRBD2. The CDR3 totals 13 residues. The ends lost 6 bases at V and 10 bases at J; junction bases unmatched: 9. Germline V gives CDR1 SGHRS, CDR2 YFSETQ. This CDR3 is CASTTALAGEQFF. The CDR3 bases are TGCGCCAGCACCACCGCTTTAGCGGGGGAGCAGTTCTTC.

This chain joins TRBV14 and TRBJ2-1, with 8 bases that match TRBD2. The CDR3 runs to 15 residues. Losses at the gene ends were 4 bases for V and 2 bases for J; bases not matched to a gene: 4. Germline-derived CDR1 and CDR2 are SGHDN and FVKESK. CDR3 in amino acids: CASSPETSAYNEQFF. The CDR3 nucleotides read TGTGCCAGCAGCCCGGAGACTAGCGCCTACAATGAGCAGTTCTTC.

The chain recombines TRBV28 with TRBJ2-7; a possible D gene is TRBD2 (5 bases). The CDR3 loop spans 13 amino acids. With 3 bases removed from V and 3 bases from J, the gap between germline ends came to 9 bases. Germline V CDR1 and CDR2: MDHEN, SYDVKM. CDR3 loop: CASSLPGVYEQYF. CDR3 DNA sequence: TGTGCCAGCAGTTTGCCCGGGGTCTACGAGCAGTACTTC. The full variable domain, in which reference TRBV28 and TRBJ2-7 provide the parts outside the CDR3, is DVKVTQSSRYLVKRTGEKVFLECVQDMDHENMFWYRQDPGLGLRLIYFSYDVKMKEKGDIPEGYSVSREKKERFSLILESASTNQTSMYLCASSLPGVYEQYFGPGTRLTVT.

The chain recombines TRBV10-3 with TRBJ2-7, with a tentative D call TRBD2 (5 bases). The CDR3 is made up of 15 amino acids. V lost 2 bases and J 1 base, leaving 12 bases between the germline ends. Germline CDR1 and CDR2: ENHRY and SYGVKD. In nucleotides, the CDR3 is TGTGCCATCAGTGAGGAGGACTCCTCGTCCTACGAGCAGTACTTC. Residues: CAISEEDSSSYEQYF.

The rearrangement links TRBV5-6 to TRBJ1-1, with 11 bases aligning to TRBD1. In germline, CDR1 is SGHDT, CDR2 YYEEEE. The CDR3 contains 14 residues. V lost 7 bases, J lost 1 base, and 3 bases stayed unmatched. The CDR3 DNA sequence: TGTGCCAGCGGACAGGGGGCTGGGAACACTGAAGCTTTCTTT. It specifies CASGQGAGNTEAFF.

The V gene is TRBV2, the J gene TRBJ1-5; D not certain. The germline V gene encodes CDR1 SNHLY and CDR2 FYNNEI. V was clipped by 0 bases and J by 0 bases, with 6 bases between them. The CDR3 is 15 amino acids. DNA for the CDR3: TGTGCCAGCAGTGAAGCCGGTTATAGCAATCAGCCCCAGCATTTT. The encoded protein is CASSEAGYSNQPQHF.

The J gene is TRBJ2-7, the V gene TRBV10-2; 12 bases line up with TRBD1. Germline V gene data show CDR1 as WSHSY and CDR2 as SAAADI. This CDR3 is built from 14 residues. Trimming took 6 bases from V and 5 from J; bases not matched to a gene: 5. DNA for the CDR3: TGCGCCAGCAGCCGGGACAGGGGGCGTGACGAGCAGTACTTC. Its translation: CASSRDRGRDEQYF.

The J gene is TRBJ1-1, the V gene TRBV4-1; 7 nucleotides align to TRBD1. Looked up from germline, CDR1 is MGHRA and CDR2 is YSYEKL. J was trimmed by 7 bases and V by 6 bases; bases with no gene match: 8. The CDR3 spans 13 residues. The CDR3: CASRQTGKDEAFF. DNA for the CDR3: TGCGCCAGCAGACAGACAGGGAAGGATGAAGCTTTCTTT.

In regard to this clone: One end of the junction is discordant with germline, which a read error may explain. This chain joins TRBV7-7 and TRBJ1-5; D might be TRBD1 (6 bases). The CDR3 covers 13 residues. CDR1 and CDR2 from the germline V gene are SSHAT and FNYEAQ (reference sequence). CDR3: CASSPQGIQPQHF. The CDR3 DNA is TGTGCTAGCAGCCCGCAGGGGATTCAGCCCCAGCATTTT.

DNA for the CDR3: TGTGCCAGCAGCTTAGTGGGCGGATACAATGAGCAGTTCTTC. It is translated as CASSLVGGYNEQFF. V usage is TRBV7-8 and J usage is TRBJ2-1; no reliable D call. Per germline, CDR1 SGHVS and CDR2 FQNEAQ. Trimming left V 1 base short and J 4 bases short, with 8 bases between. The CDR3 loop spans 14 amino acids.

The DNA of the CDR3 is TGTGCCAGCAGCTACCGGCTAGCCTCTCCGGAGACCCAGTACTTC. Its translation: CASSYRLASPETQYF. This chain uses TRBV13 with TRBJ2-5; D may be TRBD2 (5 bases). Germline V gene data show CDR1 as PRHDT and CDR2 as FYEKMQ (reference sequence). This CDR3 is built from 15 residues. Between the trimmed V and J ends, which lost 4 bases and 5 bases, there was a span of 17 bases.

The V gene is TRBV15, the J gene TRBJ1-2; no firm D call. V was pared by 8 bases and J by 5 bases, with 21 bases between. This CDR3 is built from 15 residues. The germline V gene encodes CDR1 LNHNV and CDR2 YYDKDF (reference sequence). This CDR3 is CATSTFVGIVYGYTF. CDR3 nucleotides: TGTGCCACCTCAACGTTTGTGGGCATCGTGTATGGCTACACCTTC.

The gene calls are TRBV6-5 and TRBJ1-2; TRBD1 aligns across 11 bases. With V trimmed by 0 bases and J by 6 bases, 3 bases remained unmatched. CDR3 length equals 15 residues. CDR1 is MNHEY and CDR2 is SVGAGI in the germline V gene. The CDR3 loop reads CASSYSGQGDDGYTF. For the CDR3, the DNA is TGTGCCAGCAGTTACTCGGGACAGGGGGATGATGGCTACACCTTC.